This T cell receptor (beta chain) was captured in a study of post-analysis software for immune sequencing data. Unique molecular identifiers were built into the TCR beta cDNA libraries. TCRdb re-called the PCR reads through MiXCR, storing one row per CDR3 protein. The sample has 750,000 to 950,000 distinct CDR3 sequences; approximately 53% are singletons. Trimming cost V 6 bases and J 7 bases; bases outside gene matches: 9. The CDR3 contains 14 residues. Germline CDR1 reads SQVTM; CDR2 reads ANQGSEA. As regards this clonotype: Its antigen is as yet unknown.

Study-wide results and limits: Controls had significantly higher normalized Chao1 diversity than multiple sclerosis patients. Patients used a handful of TRBV segments, including TRBV5-6, TRBV5-1 and TRBV20-1, more often than controls.

Specimen: blood. The chain links TRBV29-1 to TRBJ1-6; 7 bases agree with TRBD1. This TCR was sampled from a girl aged 10-17 years with multiple sclerosis. This chain's CDR3 is CSVGAGTANSPLHF. DNA of the CDR3: TGCAGCGTCGGAGCCGGGACAGCAAATTCACCCCTCCACTTT.